The clone carrying this T cell receptor beta chain was seen only a few times. The sample is drawn from a study of response to subunit inactivated influenza vaccine. Each CDR3 protein is one row after TCRdb ran MiXCR on the RT-PCR reads. The data contain about 540,000 distinct CDR3 sequences, roughly 25% of them singletons. V lost 6 bases to trimming and J lost 4 bases, with 19 bases between them. The germline V gene encodes CDR1 DFQATT and CDR2 SNEGSKA (reference sequence). The CDR3 extends over 15 amino acids. This sample also appeared in a second study, on T cells expressing NK-cell markers. That source notes: Beta-chain TCR cDNA was generated via 5'RACE template switching with UMIs. Seropositivity for HCMV was found in most of the eight sequenced donors, with one seronegative.

This clonotype was sampled from a man aged 45-65 years who received an inactivated influenza vaccine. The rearrangement links TRBV20-1 to TRBJ2-4; no definite D call. The sample was CD4+ T cells sorted from PBMCs, taken roughly 13 days after vaccination. DNA for the CDR3: TGCAGTGCCAAATCCGTTGGTTTAAGGAAAAACATTCAGTACTTC. Its translation is CSAKSVGLRKNIQYF.